This T cell receptor (beta chain) was captured by sequencing in a study of shared clonotypes between healthy human individuals. Memory CD4+ cells were the fraction left after CD45RA+ naive selection. CDR1 and CDR2 (germline): SEHNR, FQNEAQ (reference sequence). The CDR3 covers 15 residues. V shed 8 bases and J 5 bases; nucleotides not matched to a gene: 13. The data were produced by immunoSEQ multiplex PCR, yet TCRdb's version contains in-frame clones alone and is incomplete. The sample contains 1.6 million or so clones, 98% of which appear only once. The sequenced sample consisted of naive CD4+ T cells sorted from blood. Subset reported: CD45RA+ positively selected. The source is a man younger than 40 in good health. The chain links TRBV7-9 to TRBJ1-1; TRBD1 aligns across 8 bases. The CDR3 DNA reads TGTGCCAGCCGTAGAGAAGCAGGGGGCAGGACTGAAGCTTTCTTT. Its translation: CASRREAGGRTEAFF.